Shown below are 11 T cell receptor beta chains from a single sample sequenced in a study of T cells after posttransplantation cyclophosphamide. Sequencing used immunoSEQ multiplex PCR; TCRdb keeps in-frame clones, though not all of them. The data contain tens of thousands of clones, roughly 93% of them singletons. The sample was PBMCs. The receptors stem from a woman in her twenties or thirties in good health and a related stem cell transplant donor.

The chain couples TRBV6-5 to TRBJ1-6, with D hard to call. The CDR3 has 14 residues. Germline-derived CDR1 and CDR2 are MNHEY and SVGAGI. The germline V and J ends were trimmed by 0 bases and 8 bases, with 8 bases remaining between them. CDR3 region: CASSYSNDHSPLHF. For the CDR3, the DNA is TGTGCCAGCAGTTACTCGAATGACCATTCACCCCTCCACTTT.

The chain has TRBV18 and TRBJ1-5; D call uncertain. The CDR3 loop spans 16 amino acids. Germline lookup yields CDR1 KGHSH and CDR2 LQKENI. V was cut by 5 bases and J by 0 bases, with 14 bases left in between. The DNA of the CDR3 is TGTGCCAGCTCAGCCGGGTCGGGAAATAGCAATCAGCCCCAGCATTTT. Translation: CASSAGSGNSNQPQHF.

This chain joins TRBV19 and TRBJ2-5; either TRBD1 or TRBD2 may fit D (5 bases each). CDR1 is LNHDA, CDR2 SQIVND, per germline (reference sequence). V was shortened by 3 bases and J by 4 bases, with 12 bases between the two germline ends. The CDR3 has 14 amino acids. The CDR3 nucleotides are TGTGCCAGTAGTATGGGAGCCAGGGTAGAGACCCAGTACTTC. This codes for CASSMGARVETQYF.

J is TRBJ2-4 and V is TRBV4-2; 7 bases line up with TRBD1. CDR3 length: 15 amino acids. From germline, CDR1 is LGHNA and CDR2 YNFKEQ. V lost 2 bases, J lost 3 bases, and 4 bases stayed unmatched. The CDR3 bases are TGTGCCAGCAGCCAACATGACAGGGACAAAAACATTCAGTACTTC. This encodes CASSQHDRDKNIQYF.

The chain recombines TRBV29-1 with TRBJ1-1; D is uncertain. The germline V gene has CDR1 SQVTM and CDR2 ANQGSEA. The CDR3 is 12 residues long. Between the trimmed V and J ends, which lost 4 bases and 0 bases, there was a span of 6 bases. The CDR3, as DNA: TGCAGCGTTGGTAAGATGAACACTGAAGCTTTCTTT. This sequence encodes CSVGKMNTEAFF.

The chain is built from TRBV6-1 and TRBJ2-3; 10 nucleotides align to TRBD2. After removal of 5 bases from V and 8 bases from J, the junction contained 7 bases not matched to a gene. From germline, CDR1 is MNHNS and CDR2 SASEGT. The CDR3 covers 14 residues. CDR3 sequence: CASSPAGGQVTQYF. In nucleotides, the CDR3 is TGTGCCAGCAGTCCAGCGGGGGGGCAAGTTACGCAGTATTTT.

This chain uses TRBV7-9 with TRBJ1-2; the D gene is possibly TRBD1 (5 bases). Trimming shortened V by 3 bases and J by 4 bases, and 15 bases separated the two germline ends. The germline V gene has CDR1 SEHNR and CDR2 FQNEAQ (reference sequence). The CDR3 runs 15 residues. The CDR3 is CASSLARRQSYGYTF. DNA of the CDR3: TGTGCCAGCAGCTTGGCCCGGCGACAGTCCTATGGCTACACCTTC.

This clone came up once. The chain employs TRBV7-2 and TRBJ2-7, with 8 nucleotides matching TRBD1. The CDR3 runs to 14 residues. With 4 bases clipped from V and 6 bases from J, the junction kept 8 bases outside the gene matches. CDR1 SGHTA and CDR2 FQGNSA come from the germline V gene. The CDR3 DNA reads as TGTGCCAGCAGCTCAGAACCGACAGGGGTCGAGCAGTACTTC. As protein: CASSSEPTGVEQYF.

The genes are TRBV6-6 and TRBJ2-1; 7 bases fit TRBD1. The germline V gene has CDR1 MNHNY and CDR2 SVGAGI (reference sequence). This CDR3 is built from 15 residues. Trimming cost V 2 bases and J 1 base; bases outside gene matches: 2. CDR3 nucleotides: TGTGCCAGCAGTTACGAGACAGGGTCCTACAATGAGCAGTTCTTC. As protein: CASSYETGSYNEQFF.

The chain recombines TRBV27 with TRBJ2-3; no firm D call. Trimming took off 3 bases at V and 0 bases at J, with 7 bases between the two ends. Germline CDR1 is MNHEY and CDR2 is SMNVEV (reference sequence). This CDR3 comprises 14 residues. Written as DNA, the CDR3 is TGTGCCAGCAGTTTTACCAGTAGCACAGATACGCAGTATTTT. Amino acid sequence: CASSFTSSTDTQYF.

V gene TRBV6-6 combines with J gene TRBJ1-6; D is unclear. This CDR3 is 14 amino acids long. Germline V gene sequence: CDR1 MNHNY, CDR2 SVGAGI (reference sequence). V gave up 4 bases and J gave up 10 bases, with 14 bases separating them. The CDR3 here is CASSFSTLGSPLHF. The CDR3 nucleotides read TGTGCCAGCAGTTTTTCGACCCTGGGGTCACCCCTCCACTTT.